The next 18 T cell receptor beta chains were all read from a single sample in a study of cytotoxic CD8 clonotypes in ibrutinib-treated CLL. Sequencing used immunoSEQ multiplex PCR; TCRdb keeps in-frame clones, though not all of them. The table shows 200,000 to 250,000 clones, with nearly 80% occurring only once. The sequences come from PBMCs, collected after 12 months of ibrutinib treatment. The receptors derive from a human donor with chronic lymphocytic leukemia.

The rearrangement joins TRBV4-1 to TRBJ2-3; 8 bases map to TRBD2. The CDR3 is 18 residues long. Per germline, CDR1 MGHRA and CDR2 YSYEKL. V lost 2 bases to trimming and J lost 3 bases; unmatched junction nucleotides: 13. DNA of the CDR3: TGCGCCAGCAGCCAAAGGTCGGCGGGAGGAGTAGTAACAGATACGCAGTATTTT. This sequence encodes CASSQRSAGGVVTDTQYF.

The chain uses TRBV27 and TRBJ1-2; D uncertain. CDR3 length: 12 amino acids. The germline V and J ends were trimmed by 6 bases and 4 bases, with 9 bases remaining between them. Germline V gene sequence: CDR1 MNHEY, CDR2 SMNVEV (reference sequence). CDR3 coding DNA: TGTGCCAGCAGGGGTCACAGCTATGGCTACACCTTC. Translation gives CASRGHSYGYTF.

The J gene is TRBJ1-2, the V gene TRBV14; perhaps TRBD1 as D (6 bases). CDR1 and CDR2 from the germline V gene are SGHDN and FVKESK. The CDR3 runs to 13 residues. Trimming took 8 bases from V and 0 from J, leaving 10 bases between them. The CDR3 sequence is CASPRGSNYGYTF. CDR3 DNA sequence: TGTGCCAGCCCCAGGGGTTCTAACTATGGCTACACCTTC.

The chain recombines TRBV7-2 with TRBJ1-3, with D perhaps matching TRBD1 (6 bases). Germline values: CDR1 SGHTA, CDR2 FQGNSA. This CDR3 contains 15 residues. The V and J ends lost 5 bases and 4 bases respectively, with 15 bases between them. The CDR3 DNA reads TGTGCCAGCAGCACCCAACAGGGCGCGGGAAACACCATATATTTT. It yields the protein CASSTQQGAGNTIYF.

The sample holds a few counts of this clone. The sample holds other DNA sequences that translate to the same CDR3. The chain carries TRBV18 and TRBJ1-4, with D possibly matching TRBD1 (6 bases). Trimming cost V 3 bases and J 0 bases, with 8 bases left between them. This CDR3 has 15 residues. Germline-derived CDR1 and CDR2 are KGHSH and LQKENI. The DNA for the CDR3 is TGTGCCAGCTCACCGAGACAGGCAACTAATGAAAAACTGTTTTTT. As protein: CASSPRQATNEKLFF.

The chain couples TRBV18 to TRBJ2-3, with TRBD1 matching 8 bases. J gave up 3 bases and V 3 bases, and 5 bases lay outside the gene matches. There are 15 residues in the CDR3. Germline loops: CDR1 KGHSH, CDR2 LQKENI. Here the CDR3 DNA reads TGTGCCAGCTCACCGACGACAGGGGCGACAGATACGCAGTATTTT. This gives the protein CASSPTTGATDTQYF.

The chain recombines TRBV7-3 with TRBJ2-1, with TRBD1 identical over 9 bases. This CDR3 comprises 15 residues. Germline values: CDR1 SGHTA, CDR2 FQGTGA. Losses at the gene ends were 3 bases for V and 6 bases for J; bases not matched to a gene: 6. The CDR3 DNA follows: TGTGCCAGCAGCTTGGGGGACAGGGCCAGCAATGAGCAGTTCTTC. Translation gives CASSLGDRASNEQFF. Filled out from reference TRBV7-3 and TRBJ2-1, the complete variable domain reads GAGVSQTPSNKVTEKGKYVELRCDPISGHTALYWYRQSLGQGPEFLIYFQGTGAADDSGLPNDRFFAVRPEGSVSTLKIQRTERGDSAVYLCASSLGDRASNEQFFGPGTRLTVL.

The chain recombines TRBV11-1 with TRBJ2-3, with 7 bases fitting TRBD2. The germline gives CDR1 SGHAT, CDR2 FQDESV (reference sequence). The V segment lost 5 bases and the J segment 9 bases; nucleotides outside the gene matches: 14. This CDR3 comprises 15 residues. CDR3 protein: CASSRSGTGAGTQYF. The CDR3 DNA sequence: TGTGCCAGCAGCCGGAGCGGGACGGGCGCCGGAACGCAGTATTTT.

The chain employs TRBV29-1 and TRBJ2-3; 8 bases match TRBD1. V lost 6 bases, J lost 2 bases, and 7 bases stayed unmatched. Per the germline V gene, CDR1 is SQVTM and CDR2 is ANQGSEA. This CDR3 is built from 14 residues. The CDR3 nucleotides read TGCAGCGTCAGGACAGGGCGCCTCACAGATACGCAGTATTTT. Protein: CSVRTGRLTDTQYF.

CDR3 sequence: CASSSGQGANEQYF. DNA for the CDR3: TGTGCCAGCAGCTCGGGACAGGGTGCCAACGAGCAGTACTTC. The genes are TRBV7-9 and TRBJ2-7, with 9 positions matching TRBD1. The CDR3 contains 14 residues. V gave up 4 bases and J gave up 5 bases; unmatched junction bases: 6. Germline CDR1 and CDR2: SEHNR and FQNEAQ (reference sequence).

The chain uses TRBV28 and TRBJ1-1, with 7 positions matching TRBD1. CDR3 size: 14 residues. The V gene's germline CDR1 is MDHEN and CDR2 SYDVKM. Unmatched junction bases numbered 8, after V lost 2 bases and J lost 8 bases. CDR3 amino acids: CASSLISRDSEAFF. For the CDR3, the DNA is TGTGCCAGCAGTTTAATTTCCCGGGACAGCGAAGCTTTCTTT.

The chain has TRBV6-6 and TRBJ2-1; D is possibly TRBD1 (6 bases). CDR1 is MNHNY, CDR2 SVGAGI, per germline (reference sequence). This CDR3 spans 12 amino acids. The V gene lost 6 bases and the J gene lost 8 bases, with 11 bases spanning the gap. The CDR3 bases are TGTGCCAGCAGACTACAGGGTGATGAGCAGTTCTTC. This translates into CASRLQGDEQFF.

This clone was seen more than once but under ten times. The gene calls are TRBV7-9 and TRBJ1-2; 7 bases fit TRBD1. V lost 4 bases, J lost 6 bases, and 8 bases stayed unmatched. The CDR3 consists of 14 residues. CDR1 and CDR2 from the germline V gene are SEHNR and FQNEAQ (reference sequence). Here the CDR3 reads CASSSGDRLDGYTF. CDR3 coding DNA: TGTGCCAGCAGCTCCGGGGACAGATTGGATGGCTACACCTTC.

The genes are TRBV9 and TRBJ2-5; 7 nucleotides line up with TRBD1. Germline V lookup: CDR1 SGDLS, CDR2 YYNGEE. The trim removed 3 bases at V and 7 bases at J, leaving 12 bases unmatched. CDR3 size: 15 residues. In DNA, the CDR3 is TGTGCCAGCAGCGCCCCAGACAGGGCTGGGGCGACCCAGTACTTC. Translation gives CASSAPDRAGATQYF.

The chain recombines TRBV15 with TRBJ2-1, with 12 bases that match TRBD2. V lost 6 bases, J lost 5 bases, and 5 bases stayed unmatched. Germline values: CDR1 LNHNV, CDR2 YYDKDF (reference sequence). The CDR3 contains 15 residues. The CDR3: CATRNGLAGNNEQFF. CDR3 sequence (DNA): TGTGCCACCAGGAACGGACTAGCGGGAAACAATGAGCAGTTCTTC.

This sequence joins TRBV4-1 and TRBJ2-1; perhaps TRBD1 as D (7 bases). CDR1 is MGHRA, CDR2 YSYEKL, per germline. This CDR3 is built from 15 residues. With 3 bases removed from V and 8 bases from J, the gap between germline ends came to 17 bases. CDR3: CASSQERTGGYEQFF. The CDR3 coding sequence is TGCGCCAGCAGCCAGGAGCGGACAGGAGGGTATGAGCAGTTCTTC.

This chain uses TRBV30 with TRBJ1-5, with D perhaps matching TRBD1 (5 bases). Germline CDR1 GTSNPN, CDR2 SVGIG (reference sequence). V lost 0 bases and J 7 bases, leaving 13 bases between the germline ends. The CDR3 is 14 residues long. The CDR3 here is CAWSVFREGQPQHF. The CDR3 coding sequence is TGTGCCTGGAGTGTATTCAGGGAAGGCCAGCCCCAGCATTTT.

CDR3 protein: CASSSASNPNEAFF. CDR3 sequence (DNA): TGTGCCAGCAGTTCAGCCTCAAATCCGAACGAAGCTTTCTTT. The chain uses TRBV28 and TRBJ1-1; no clear D. Germline CDR1 and CDR2: MDHEN and SYDVKM. This CDR3 spans 14 amino acids. Deletions cut 4 bases from V and 8 bases from J, with 17 bases between. The variable domain in full, completed from reference TRBV28 and TRBJ1-1, reads DVKVTQSSRYLVKRTGEKVFLECVQDMDHENMFWYRQDPGLGLRLIYFSYDVKMKEKGDIPEGYSVSREKKERFSLILESASTNQTSMYLCASSSASNPNEAFFGQGTRLTVV.